A selection of T cell receptor beta chains follows, all from one sample in a study of tumor and adjacent non-tumor tissue in lung cancer. TCRdb reprocessed the multiplex PCR reads with MiXCR, giving one entry per CDR3 protein. The table lists 75,000 to 80,000 distinct CDR3 sequences, around 86% of them singletons. Sequencing was carried out using lung tumor tissue. Receptors were obtained from a woman in her fifties or sixties with non-small cell lung cancer. The conserved cysteine and the conserved F or W are not part of the CDR3 here.

J gene | V gene | CDR3 protein
TRBJ2-7 | TRBV12-3/TRBV12-4 | ASSPGLYEQY
TRBJ2-1 | TRBV20-1 | NAPLGGPLYNEQF
TRBJ2-2 | TRBV4-2 | ATSQKWTENTGELF
TRBJ2-1 | TRBV7-2 | ASSLEAGGSSEQF
TRBJ2-1 | TRBV29-1 | SVEGVGGSGDEQF
TRBJ2-7 | TRBV20-1 | SAHLAIYEQY
TRBJ1-5 | TRBV11-2 | ASNLETYQPQH
TRBJ2-1 | TRBV11-3 | ASSLGPGSEQF
TRBJ1-1 | TRBV5-6 | ASSFSSSRREAF
TRBJ2-2 | TRBV20-1 | GAARGQCGELF
TRBJ2-3 | TRBV20-1 | TAVGGRQGDSTDTQY
TRBJ2-4 | TRBV6-1 | ASSYRIPLPNIQY
TRBJ2-7 | TRBV20-1 | NARWRVSYEQY
TRBJ1-1 | TRBV10-3 | DINTLRQGNSEAF
TRBJ2-2 | TRBV20-1 | SAKGAGVHGELF
TRBJ2-5 | TRBV10-3 | AISDESVRETQY
TRBJ1-5 | TRBV28 | ASSPLRDYQPQH
TRBJ2-3 | TRBV20-1 | NAPLSGDTDTQY
TRBJ2-2 | TRBV20-1 | SVREDAFGQAFGGELF
TRBJ2-3 | TRBV20-1 | SAMTSDTDTHY
TRBJ2-5 | TRBV5-6 | ASSLTGPQETQY
TRBJ2-5 | TRBV12-3/TRBV12-4 | ASSIGDEETQC
TRBJ2-2 | TRBV12-3/TRBV12-4 | ASSLKEGVTGDMF
TRBJ1-5 | TRBV20-1 | SARNGTGNQPQH
TRBJ2-1 | TRBV14 | ASSVTHAWGQF
TRBJ1-1 | TRBV29-1 | IAGQSETEAL
TRBJ2-7 | TRBV4-2 | ASAPEQDYELY
TRBJ1-2 | TRBV10-3 | AINFGTEGFDYT
TRBJ2-7 | TRBV11-2 | ASGLSSSPSYEQY
TRBJ2-7 | TRBV20-1 | SARSRTSGSEHY
TRBJ2-3 | TRBV5-8 | GSTVAHTQY
TRBJ1-1 | TRBV11-1 | ASISEDWMNNEAF
TRBJ1-1 | TRBV11-2 | ASSSITEAF
TRBJ2-6 | TRBV12-3/TRBV12-4 | ASRWGPPGANVLT
TRBJ2-1 | TRBV29-1 | SVAGGSNEQC
TRBJ2-2 | TRBV29-1 | SARRSTGELF
TRBJ2-1 | TRBV20-1 | SAGRLAVSSYNEEF
TRBJ2-1 | TRBV24-1 | TTRRRNNNEQF
TRBJ2-1 | TRBV20-1 | TATWNSASGSVSHNEQF
TRBJ2-1 | TRBV4-1 | ASSQGQGTHEQF
TRBJ1-1 | TRBV11-2 | ASSQDPSMNAESF
TRBJ1-5 | TRBV20-1 | SAGRRGLGPQH
TRBJ2-7 | TRBV6-2/TRBV6-3 | ARSSYGQGGNEQY
TRBJ2-7 | TRBV6-1 | ANSELAYYEQY
TRBJ2-7 | TRBV20-1 | SIKTQGAGYEQY
TRBJ2-1 | TRBV5-1 | ASSRDTSYNGQF
TRBJ2-7 | TRBV20-1 | SARFRDSNSYERY
TRBJ1-1 | TRBV12-3/TRBV12-4 | ARIQRGQGNPEAF
TRBJ1-4 | TRBV5-4 | VSSTNRGPNEKLF
TRBJ2-1 | TRBV6-1 | VSSKGTRGLL
TRBJ2-3 | TRBV20-1 | SGQKGTDTQY
TRBJ2-7 | TRBV11-2 | AGILPGHSYNEQY
TRBJ2-2 | TRBV6-2/TRBV6-3 | ASSTGASGVNTGELF
TRBJ2-7 | TRBV28 | ARSLIGAIGNEQY
TRBJ2-1 | TRBV29-1 | SVEYTGRSSSYNEQF
TRBJ1-3 | TRBV29-1 | SDWTDSGKAIY
TRBJ2-1 | TRBV5-6 | ASSSPRRVIAEQL
TRBJ2-1 | TRBV30 | AWTRGKGYNEQF
TRBJ2-2 | TRBV5-6 | ASSYRLAGLRNTGELF
TRBJ2-2 | TRBV11-2 | VSNLVPGPRELF